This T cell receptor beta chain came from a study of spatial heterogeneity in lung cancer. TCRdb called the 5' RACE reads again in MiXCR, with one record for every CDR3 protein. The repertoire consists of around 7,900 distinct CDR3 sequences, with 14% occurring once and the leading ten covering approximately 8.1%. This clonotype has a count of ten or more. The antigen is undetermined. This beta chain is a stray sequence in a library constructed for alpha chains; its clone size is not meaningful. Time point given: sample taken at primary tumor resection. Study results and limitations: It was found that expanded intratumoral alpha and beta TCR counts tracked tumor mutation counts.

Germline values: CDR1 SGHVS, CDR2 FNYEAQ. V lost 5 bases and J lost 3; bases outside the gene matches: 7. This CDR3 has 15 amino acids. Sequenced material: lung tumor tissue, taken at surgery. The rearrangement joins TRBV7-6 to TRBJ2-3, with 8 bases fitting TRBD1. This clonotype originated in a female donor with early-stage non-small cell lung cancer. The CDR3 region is CASSPDRGLTDTQYF. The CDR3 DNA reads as TGTGCCAGCAGCCCCGACAGGGGTCTGACAGATACGCAGTATTTT.